These 24 T cell receptor beta chains share one sample of origin, sequenced in a study of T-cell reconstitution after alpha-beta-depleted transplantation in children. Library preparation (for TCRbeta) was performed with unique molecular identifiers. TCRdb used MiXCR to reprocess the PCR reads, holding one entry per CDR3 protein. The sample lists around 92,000 distinct CDR3 sequences, 12% seen once, with over 11% in the top ten. The material sequenced was PBMCs from the stem cell graft donor, taken from the stem cell graft. These receptors were obtained from a human donor who donated a stem cell graft to a child with inherited bone marrow failure.

This clonotype came up many times. The chain employs TRBV7-9 and TRBJ2-7; TRBD2 matches at 9 bases. V was clipped by 4 bases and J by 2 bases; unmatched bases: 3. The CDR3 is made up of 14 amino acids. Per germline, CDR1 SEHNR and CDR2 FQNEAQ (reference sequence). The CDR3 coding sequence is TGTGCCAGCAGCTATAGCGGGGGTGCCTACGAGCAGTACTTC. Translated: CASSYSGGAYEQYF.

This clonotype appeared many times. Here the CDR3 reads CASSLRAEISYEQYF. The CDR3 nucleotides read TGTGCCAGCAGCTTAAGGGCGGAGATCTCCTACGAGCAGTACTTC. This chain uses TRBV7-2 with TRBJ2-7; D is uncertain. Germline CDR1 and CDR2: SGHTA and FQGNSA. Trimming cost V 2 bases and J 0 bases, with 11 bases left between them. The CDR3 has 15 residues.

V is TRBV5-1 and J is TRBJ2-5; 7 bases match TRBD1. Germline V lookup: CDR1 SGHRS, CDR2 YFSETQ. V shed 0 bases, J shed 3 bases, and the junction held 2 bases outside the gene matches. This CDR3 is built from 14 residues. CDR3 region: CASSLDRGKETQYF. CDR3 bases: TGCGCCAGCAGCTTGGACAGGGGTAAAGAGACCCAGTACTTC. Filled out from reference TRBV5-1 and TRBJ2-5, the complete variable domain reads KAGVTQTPRYLIKTRGQQVTLSCSPISGHRSVSWYQQTPGQGLQFLFEYFSETQRNKGNFPGRFSGRQFSNSRSEMNVSTLELGDSALYLCASSLDRGKETQYFGPGTRLLVL.

This clonotype was observed at least ten times. V and J are TRBV20-1 and TRBJ1-1; possible D gene TRBD1, 6 bases. Trimming stripped 6 bases from V and 2 bases from J, with 16 bases between. CDR1 DFQATT and CDR2 SNEGSKA come from the germline V gene (reference sequence). This CDR3 has 14 residues. The DNA of the CDR3 is TGCAGTGCCCAGATCCGGGGGCGAAACACTGAAGCTTTCTTT. It codes for CSAQIRGRNTEAFF.

This clonotype was seen at least ten times. The DNA for the CDR3 is TGCGCCAGCAGCTCCGAATTGGGACAGGGAAATGAAAAACTGTTTTTT. This translates into CASSSELGQGNEKLFF. V gene TRBV5-1 combines with J gene TRBJ1-4; TRBD1 aligns across 9 bases. This CDR3 has 16 residues. V was clipped by 3 bases and J by 5 bases; unmatched bases: 8. CDR1 and CDR2 from the germline V gene are SGHRS and YFSETQ.

The table lists this clonotype with many counts. The chain has TRBV5-5 and TRBJ2-7; 8 nucleotides align to TRBD1. The CDR3 spans 15 residues. J was trimmed by 2 bases and V by 1 base; bases with no gene match: 5. Germline lookup yields CDR1 SGHKS and CDR2 YYEKEE (reference sequence). The CDR3 loop reads CASSLKGQVPYEQYF. CDR3 DNA sequence: TGTGCCAGCAGCTTGAAGGGACAGGTTCCCTACGAGCAGTACTTC.

In its sample, this clonotype was seen many times. The chain couples TRBV11-2 to TRBJ2-7; 7 bases are shared with TRBD2. CDR1 and CDR2 from the germline V gene are SGHAT and FQNNGV. Germline trimming cut 5 bases from V and 4 bases from J; bases unmatched to any gene: 8. The CDR3 covers 14 residues. The CDR3 here is CASSPGLTLYEQYF. In nucleotides, the CDR3 is TGTGCCAGCAGCCCGGGACTAACCCTATACGAGCAGTACTTC.

There are a few counts of this clonotype. This may be a read error: a much more frequent sequence differs by one nucleotide. V is TRBV6-1 and J is TRBJ2-3, with 8 bases lining up with TRBD1. Germline V gives CDR1 MNHNS, CDR2 SASEGT. CDR3 size: 16 residues. The junction had 5 bases not matched to a gene; V was cut back by 3 bases and J by 0 bases. The CDR3 here is CASSDARTGSTDTQYF. CDR3 sequence (DNA): TGTGCCAGCAGTGACGCTCGGACAGGGAGCACAGATACGCAGTATTTT.

Only a few counts were recorded for this clonotype. The J gene is TRBJ2-1, the V gene TRBV7-8; D remains ambiguous. V lost 2 bases to trimming and J lost 5 bases, with 7 bases between them. This CDR3 has 13 amino acids. Germline V gene data show CDR1 as SGHVS and CDR2 as FQNEAQ. This CDR3 reads CASSLSGHNEQFF. DNA for the CDR3: TGTGCCAGCAGCTTAAGTGGCCACAATGAGCAGTTCTTC.

This clonotype was observed at least ten times. The chain recombines TRBV12-3 or TRBV12-4 with TRBJ1-6; perhaps TRBD1 as D (5 bases). Trimming cost V 6 bases and J 5 bases, with 11 bases left between them. The CDR3 runs to 14 residues. CDR3 residues: CASSLTRDNSPLHF. The CDR3 coding sequence is TGTGCCAGCAGCCTAACCAGGGATAATTCACCCCTCCACTTT.

This clonotype was seen ten or more times. The J gene is TRBJ2-7, the V gene TRBV4-1; TRBD1 matches at 7 bases. The V gene end was trimmed by 7 bases and the J gene end by 3 bases; junction bases not matched to a gene: 18. This CDR3 is built from 17 residues. CDR1 is MGHRA, CDR2 YSYEKL, per germline. The CDR3 protein is CASTRSFSRTGDYEQYF. The CDR3 nucleotides read TGCGCCAGCACCCGGAGTTTTTCGAGGACAGGCGACTACGAGCAGTACTTC.

This clonotype was recorded many times. The chain combines TRBV6-2 or TRBV6-3 with TRBJ2-3; D remains unclear. This CDR3 region has 14 residues. CDR1 and CDR2 from the germline V gene are MNHEY and SVGEGT. Trimming pared 6 bases from V and 2 bases from J, leaving 12 bases between. The CDR3 reads CASRQTRFTDTQYF. The CDR3 DNA is TGTGCCAGCAGACAGACGCGCTTCACAGATACGCAGTATTTT.

This clonotype was observed a handful of times. The gene calls are TRBV7-2 and TRBJ1-1; 9 bases map to TRBD1. This CDR3 region has 13 residues. The germline CDR1 and CDR2 sequences are SGHTA and FQGNSA. The junction had 6 bases not matched to a gene; V was cut back by 5 bases and J by 8 bases. Here the CDR3 DNA reads TGTGCCAGCAGCGTCCACAGGGGGCGGGAAGCTTTCTTT. It specifies CASSVHRGREAFF.

This clonotype was observed at least ten times. DNA for the CDR3: TGTGCCAGCAGCCAACTCGGGGTCCCACAAGATACGCAGTATTTT. Protein product: CASSQLGVPQDTQYF. The rearrangement links TRBV14 to TRBJ2-3; maybe TRBD2 (5 bases). The CDR3 is 15 residues long. CDR1 and CDR2 from the germline V gene are SGHDN and FVKESK. V dropped 2 bases and J dropped 5 bases, with 14 bases sitting between them.

This clonotype occurred a few times. The chain combines TRBV5-1 with TRBJ2-5; weak D call: TRBD2 (7 bases). The CDR3 covers 16 residues. Looked up from germline, CDR1 is SGHRS and CDR2 is YFSETQ. Trimming cost V 0 bases and J 7 bases, with 19 bases left between them. CDR3 sequence reads: CASSLDPAGSTGTQYF. CDR3 DNA sequence: TGCGCCAGCAGCTTGGATCCAGCGGGATCGACAGGGACCCAGTACTTC. The full variable domain, in which reference TRBV5-1 and TRBJ2-5 provide the parts outside the CDR3, is KAGVTQTPRYLIKTRGQQVTLSCSPISGHRSVSWYQQTPGQGLQFLFEYFSETQRNKGNFPGRFSGRQFSNSRSEMNVSTLELGDSALYLCASSLDPAGSTGTQYFGPGTRLLVL.

This clonotype was observed many times. A read error may account for a junction end that differs from germline. The V call is TRBV29-1, the J call TRBJ1-1; D not resolved. The CDR3 is 10 amino acids. The germline gives CDR1 SQVTM, CDR2 ANQGSEA. For the CDR3, the DNA is TGCAGCGTATTTGGGCAAGCTCGGGATTTT. Amino acid sequence: CSVFGQARDF. The whole variable domain, filled in from reference TRBV29-1 and TRBJ1-1, reads SAVISQKPSRDICQRGTSLTIQCQVDSQVTMMFWYRQQPGQSLTLIATANQGSEATYESGFVIDKFPISRPNLTFSTLTVSNMSPEDSSIYLCSVFGQARDFGQGTRLTVV.

This clonotype was seen at least ten times. The V call is TRBV9, the J call TRBJ2-7, with D possibly TRBD1 on 5 matching bases. This CDR3 contains 15 residues. The ends were cut back, 0 bases at V and 3 bases at J, with 13 bases in the middle. Per the germline V gene, CDR1 is SGDLS and CDR2 is YYNGEE. CDR3 sequence reads: CASSVATGMGYEQYF. The DNA for the CDR3 is TGTGCCAGCAGCGTAGCTACAGGAATGGGCTACGAGCAGTACTTC.

A few counts support this clonotype. The V call is TRBV7-2, the J call TRBJ2-1; D gene ambiguous. CDR1 and CDR2 from the germline V gene are SGHTA and FQGNSA. This CDR3 has 14 amino acids. Trimming cost V 5 bases and J 2 bases, with 10 bases left between them. The CDR3: CASSLNSPYNEQFF. CDR3 DNA sequence: TGTGCCAGCAGCCTGAACAGCCCCTACAATGAGCAGTTCTTC.

This clonotype was found many times. This chain links TRBV9 with TRBJ2-6; D not resolved. This CDR3 comprises 15 residues. The germline V and J ends were trimmed by 3 bases and 0 bases, with 7 bases remaining between them. Germline lookup yields CDR1 SGDLS and CDR2 YYNGEE. The CDR3 nucleotides read TGTGCCAGCAGCGCCCTTCACTCTGGGGCCAACGTCCTGACTTTC. This sequence encodes CASSALHSGANVLTF. The full variable domain, its missing parts supplied by reference TRBV9 and TRBJ2-6, is DSGVTQTPKHLITATGQRVTLRCSPRSGDLSVYWYQQSLDQGLQFLIQYYNGEERAKGNILERFSAQQFPDLHSELNLSSLELGDSALYFCASSALHSGANVLTFGAGSRLTVL.

Many counts were recorded for this clonotype. V gene TRBV28 combines with J gene TRBJ2-7, with 9 bases lining up with TRBD1. The length of the CDR3 is 14 residues. Losses at the gene ends were 8 bases for V and 4 bases for J; bases not matched to a gene: 9. The germline CDR1 and CDR2 sequences are MDHEN and SYDVKM. Here the CDR3 reads CASRETGGRYEQYF. Here the CDR3 DNA reads TGTGCCAGCCGGGAGACAGGGGGGAGATACGAGCAGTACTTC.

This clonotype has just a few counts. The rearrangement uses TRBV24-1 and TRBJ2-1, with D uncertain. CDR3 length: 18 amino acids. Germline V CDR1 and CDR2: KGHDR, SFDVKD. The ends were cut back, 4 bases at V and 3 bases at J, with 21 bases in the middle. Written as DNA, the CDR3 is TGTGCCACCAGTGACTGGGAACAATCCGTTACTAACTACAATGAGCAGTTCTTC. Translated, it gives CATSDWEQSVTNYNEQFF.

This clonotype was seen a few times. The rearrangement joins TRBV2 to TRBJ1-2, with unresolved D. Germline CDR1 SNHLY, CDR2 FYNNEI. V was shortened by 6 bases and J by 2 bases, with 10 bases between the two germline ends. The CDR3 contains 13 residues. The CDR3 nucleotides read TGTGCCAGCAGAGCCACAGCGAACTATGGCTACACCTTC. The encoded protein is CASRATANYGYTF.

There are many counts of this clonotype. The rearrangement links TRBV7-9 to TRBJ2-7, with no clear D. Trimming cost V 5 bases and J 3 bases, with 8 bases left between them. There are 12 residues in the CDR3. Germline V gives CDR1 SEHNR, CDR2 FQNEAQ (reference sequence). The CDR3 DNA reads as TGTGCCAGCAGCAATATAGGCTACGAGCAGTACTTC. Translating it yields CASSNIGYEQYF.

This clonotype was counted only a few times. This chain connects TRBV3-1 to TRBJ1-1; 8 bases align to TRBD1. Germline CDR1 is LGHDT and CDR2 is YNNKEL (reference sequence). This CDR3 region has 12 residues. Trimming removed 6 bases from V and 7 bases from J; junction bases left unmatched: 4. CDR3 amino acids: CASSYGQGEAFF. The DNA for the CDR3 is TGTGCCAGCAGTTACGGACAGGGTGAAGCTTTCTTT.